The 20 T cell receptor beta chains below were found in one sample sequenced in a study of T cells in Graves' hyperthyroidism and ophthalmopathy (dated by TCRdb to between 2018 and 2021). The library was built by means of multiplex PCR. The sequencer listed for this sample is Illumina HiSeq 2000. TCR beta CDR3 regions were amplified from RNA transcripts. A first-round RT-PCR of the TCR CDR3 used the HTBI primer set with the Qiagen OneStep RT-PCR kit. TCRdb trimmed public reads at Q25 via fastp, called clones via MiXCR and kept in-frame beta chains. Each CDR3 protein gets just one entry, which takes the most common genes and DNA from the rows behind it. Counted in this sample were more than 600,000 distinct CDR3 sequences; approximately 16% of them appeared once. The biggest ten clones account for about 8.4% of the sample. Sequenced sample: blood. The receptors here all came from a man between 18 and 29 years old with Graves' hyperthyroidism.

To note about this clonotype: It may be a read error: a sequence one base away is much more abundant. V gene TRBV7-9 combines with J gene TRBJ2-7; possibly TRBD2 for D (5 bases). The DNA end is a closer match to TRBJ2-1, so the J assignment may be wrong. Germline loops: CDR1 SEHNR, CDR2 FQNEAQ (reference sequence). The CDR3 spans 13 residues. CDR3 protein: CASSLDGGYEQFF. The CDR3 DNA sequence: TGTGCCAGCAGCTTAGACGGAGGCTACGAGCAGTTCTTC.

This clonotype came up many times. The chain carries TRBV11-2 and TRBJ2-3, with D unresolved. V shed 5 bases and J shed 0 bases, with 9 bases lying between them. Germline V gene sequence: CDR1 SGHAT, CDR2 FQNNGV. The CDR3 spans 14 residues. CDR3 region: CASSQYISTDTQYF. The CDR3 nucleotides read TGTGCCAGCAGCCAATACATTAGCACAGATACGCAGTATTTT.

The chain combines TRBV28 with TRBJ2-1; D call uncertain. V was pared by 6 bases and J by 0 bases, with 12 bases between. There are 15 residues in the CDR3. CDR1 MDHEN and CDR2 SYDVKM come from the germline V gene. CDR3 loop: CASRLEWGSYNEQFF. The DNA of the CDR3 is TGTGCCAGCAGGTTAGAGTGGGGCTCCTACAATGAGCAGTTCTTC.

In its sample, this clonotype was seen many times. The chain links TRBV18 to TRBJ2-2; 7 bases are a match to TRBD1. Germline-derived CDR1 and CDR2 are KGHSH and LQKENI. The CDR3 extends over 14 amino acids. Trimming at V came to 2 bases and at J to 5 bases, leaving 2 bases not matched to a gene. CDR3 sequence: CASSPGTVTGELFF. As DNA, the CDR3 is TGTGCCAGCTCACCAGGGACAGTGACCGGGGAGCTGTTTTTT. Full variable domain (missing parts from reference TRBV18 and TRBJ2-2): NAGVMQNPRHLVRRRGQEARLRCSPMKGHSHVYWYRQLPEEGLKFMVYLQKENIIDESGMPKERFSAEFPKEGPSILRIQQVVRGDSAAYFCASSPGTVTGELFFGEGSRLTVL.

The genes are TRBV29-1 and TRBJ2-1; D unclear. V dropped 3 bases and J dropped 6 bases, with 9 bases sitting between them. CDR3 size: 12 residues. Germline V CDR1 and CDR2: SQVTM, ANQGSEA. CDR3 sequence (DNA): TGCAGCGTTGAGACCCTCGTCAATGAGCAGTTCTTC. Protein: CSVETLVNEQFF.

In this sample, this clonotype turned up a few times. This CDR3 is CACIWAGLSFYGYTF. The CDR3 coding sequence is TGTGCCTGTATTTGGGCAGGGCTAAGTTTCTATGGCTACACCTTC. The V gene is TRBV30, the J gene TRBJ1-2; tentative D call: TRBD1 (5 bases). Per the germline V gene, CDR1 is GTSNPN and CDR2 is SVGIG (reference sequence). The CDR3 extends over 15 amino acids. V gave up 6 bases and J gave up 4 bases, with 21 bases separating them. Full variable domain (outside the CDR3, taken from reference TRBV30 and TRBJ1-2): SQTIHQWPATLVQPVGSPLSLECTVEGTSNPNLYWYRQAAGRGLQLLFYSVGIGQISSEVPQNLSASRPQDRQFILSSKKLLLSDSGFYLCACIWAGLSFYGYTFGSGTRLTVV.

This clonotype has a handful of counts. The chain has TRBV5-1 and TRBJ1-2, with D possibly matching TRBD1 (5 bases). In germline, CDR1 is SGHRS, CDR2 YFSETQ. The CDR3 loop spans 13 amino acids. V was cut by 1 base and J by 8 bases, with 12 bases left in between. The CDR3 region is CASSLTTGWGYTF. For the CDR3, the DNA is TGCGCCAGCAGCTTGACTACAGGCTGGGGCTACACCTTC.

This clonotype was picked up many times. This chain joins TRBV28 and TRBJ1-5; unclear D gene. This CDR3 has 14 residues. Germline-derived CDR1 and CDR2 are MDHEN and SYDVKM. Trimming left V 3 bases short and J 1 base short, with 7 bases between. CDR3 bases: TGTGCCAGCAGTTTCCCAGAAAGCAATCAGCCCCAGCATTTT. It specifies CASSFPESNQPQHF.

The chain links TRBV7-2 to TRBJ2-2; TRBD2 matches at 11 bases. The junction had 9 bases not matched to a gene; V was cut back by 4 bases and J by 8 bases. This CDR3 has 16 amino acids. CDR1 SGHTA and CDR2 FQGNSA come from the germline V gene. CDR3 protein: CASSSLLAGVSGELFF. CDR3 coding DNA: TGTGCCAGCAGCTCCTTACTAGCGGGAGTTTCTGGGGAGCTGTTTTTT.

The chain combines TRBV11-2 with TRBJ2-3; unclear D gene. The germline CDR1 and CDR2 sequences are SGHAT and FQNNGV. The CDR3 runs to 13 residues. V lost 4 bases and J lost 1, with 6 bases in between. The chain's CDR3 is CASSWHRTDTQYF. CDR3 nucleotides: TGTGCCAGCAGCTGGCATCGCACAGATACGCAGTATTTT.

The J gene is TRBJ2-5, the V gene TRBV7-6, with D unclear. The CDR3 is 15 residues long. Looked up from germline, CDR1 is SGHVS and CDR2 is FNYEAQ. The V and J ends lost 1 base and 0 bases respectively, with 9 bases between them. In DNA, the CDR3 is TGTGCCAGCAGCTTAGAGTCGGAGCACCAAGAGACCCAGTACTTC. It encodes CASSLESEHQETQYF.

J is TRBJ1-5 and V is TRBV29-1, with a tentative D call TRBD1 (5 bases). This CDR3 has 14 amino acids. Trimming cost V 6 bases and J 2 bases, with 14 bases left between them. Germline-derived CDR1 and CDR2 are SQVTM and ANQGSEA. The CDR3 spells CSVGAGVGNQPQHF. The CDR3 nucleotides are TGCAGCGTCGGAGCGGGGGTTGGCAATCAGCCCCAGCATTTT.

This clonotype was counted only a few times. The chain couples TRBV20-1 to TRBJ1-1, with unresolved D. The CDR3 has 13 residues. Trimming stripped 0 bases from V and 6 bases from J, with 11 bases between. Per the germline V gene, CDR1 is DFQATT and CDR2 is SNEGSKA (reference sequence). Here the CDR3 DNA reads TGCAGTGCTAGAGATTCTAGGTTTGCTGAAGCTTTCTTT. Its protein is CSARDSRFAEAFF.

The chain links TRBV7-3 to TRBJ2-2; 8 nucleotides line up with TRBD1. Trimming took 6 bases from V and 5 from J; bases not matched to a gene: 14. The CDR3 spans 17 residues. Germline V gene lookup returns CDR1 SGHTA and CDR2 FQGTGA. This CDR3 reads CASRDVGRTGLTGELFF. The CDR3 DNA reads TGTGCCAGCAGGGACGTTGGGAGGACAGGGTTGACCGGGGAGCTGTTTTTT.

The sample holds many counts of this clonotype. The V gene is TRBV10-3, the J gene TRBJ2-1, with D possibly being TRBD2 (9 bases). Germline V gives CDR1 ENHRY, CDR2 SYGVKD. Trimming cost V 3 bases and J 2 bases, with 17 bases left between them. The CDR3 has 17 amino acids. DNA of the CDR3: TGTGCCATCAGTGACGGACAGGGACTAGCCGCCTACAATGAGCAGTTCTTC. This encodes CAISDGQGLAAYNEQFF.

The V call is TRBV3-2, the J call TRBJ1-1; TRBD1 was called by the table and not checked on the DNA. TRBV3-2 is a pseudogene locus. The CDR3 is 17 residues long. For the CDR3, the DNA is TGTGCCAGCAGCCAAGATCCAATGGGGCGGATGAACACTGAAGCTTTCTTT. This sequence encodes CASSQDPMGRMNTEAFF.

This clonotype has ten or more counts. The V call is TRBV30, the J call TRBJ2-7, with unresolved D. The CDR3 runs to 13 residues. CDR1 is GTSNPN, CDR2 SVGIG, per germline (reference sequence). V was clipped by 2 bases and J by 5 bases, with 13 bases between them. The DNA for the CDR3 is TGTGCCTGGAGTCGTCCCCCGGCCCACGAGCAGTACTTC. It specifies CAWSRPPAHEQYF.

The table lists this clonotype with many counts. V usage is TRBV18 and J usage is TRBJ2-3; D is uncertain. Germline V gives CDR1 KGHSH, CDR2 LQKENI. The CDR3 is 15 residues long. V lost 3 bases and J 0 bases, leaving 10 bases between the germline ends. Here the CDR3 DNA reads TGTGCCAGCTCACCTCCCCTCTCTAGCACAGATACGCAGTATTTT. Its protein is CASSPPLSSTDTQYF.

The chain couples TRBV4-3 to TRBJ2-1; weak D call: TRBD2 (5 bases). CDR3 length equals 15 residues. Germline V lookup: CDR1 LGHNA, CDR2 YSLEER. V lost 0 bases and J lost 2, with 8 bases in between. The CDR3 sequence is CASSQDSGPYNEQFF. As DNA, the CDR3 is TGCGCCAGCAGCCAAGACAGCGGACCCTACAATGAGCAGTTCTTC.

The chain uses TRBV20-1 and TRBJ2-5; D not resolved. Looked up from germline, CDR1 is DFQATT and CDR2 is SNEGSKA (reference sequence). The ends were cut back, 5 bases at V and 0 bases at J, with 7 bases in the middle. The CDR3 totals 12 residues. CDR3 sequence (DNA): TGCAGTGCTTTCCCACACCAAGAGACCCAGTACTTC. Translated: CSAFPHQETQYF.